This T cell receptor beta chain emerged from a study of blood T cell repertoires in COVID-19. The CDR3 is made up of 11 amino acids. Germline CDR1 reads GTSNPN; CDR2 reads SVGIG (reference sequence). Here immunoSEQ multiplex PCR was the method, and the copy in TCRdb shows in-frame clones only, minus some. The sample yields roughly 270,000 clones, roughly 80% seen once. People in the exposed group encountered a COVID-19 case within 2 weeks before entering the study. Sequencing used PBMCs or T cells enriched from blood (not recorded which). The receptor comes from a man between 40 and 49 years old who had been exposed to COVID-19. V and J are TRBV30 and TRBJ1-4; D unresolved. In DNA, the CDR3 is TGTTCTACTTCTACCGGGGAAAAACTGTTTTTT. Translation gives CSTSTGEKLFF.